One T cell receptor (beta chain) is described in this entry. This table comes from immunoSEQ multiplex PCR, and its TCRdb copy is limited to in-frame clones, with some not included. Among 950,000 to 1,100,000 clones listed, 65% to 80% were seen once. The sample originates from a study of shared clonotypes between healthy human individuals. The overall study: Aged 18 to 49, the donors were a couple of women and a few men. Three plates each covered CD4 naive and memory; CD8 naive two, CD8 memory one.

With 1 base removed from V and 4 bases from J, the gap between germline ends came to 14 bases. This CDR3 contains 15 residues. CDR1 SGDLS and CDR2 YYNGEE come from the germline V gene. Subsets obtained from CD4+ cells comprised CD45RA+ naive and CD45RA-negative memory cells. The J gene is TRBJ2-5, the V gene TRBV9; a weak D match, TRBD2 (6 bases). The material sequenced was memory CD4+ T cells sorted from blood. Stated subset: CD45RA-negative fraction. The receptor comes from a young man in good health. The CDR3 loop reads CASSVTLGGRETQYF. In DNA, the CDR3 is TGTGCCAGCAGCGTAACGCTAGGAGGGCGAGAGACCCAGTACTTC.